Presented here are 7 T cell receptor beta chains from one specimen sequenced in a study of T cells in Graves' hyperthyroidism and ophthalmopathy (dated by TCRdb to about 2019). Preparation of the library involved multiplex PCR. The instrument was an Illumina HiSeq 2000. Amplification of TCR beta CDR3 regions was carried out from RNA transcripts. For the first round of RT-PCR on the TCR CDR3, the HTBI primer set was used together with the Qiagen OneStep RT-PCR kit. Through fastp at Q25 and MiXCR, TCRdb rebuilt clones from the public reads, retaining in-frame beta chains. Rows matching on CDR3 protein sequence are summarized as one entry with the most common DNA and genes. Within this sample are a few hundred thousand distinct CDR3 sequences, with roughly 14% of them counted one time only. Roughly 21% of the sample goes to the ten largest clones. Sequenced sample: blood. Source of these receptors: a woman aged 25 to 45 with Graves' ophthalmopathy.

Worth noting for this clonotype: A much bigger clone sits one base away, suggesting this may be a read error. J is TRBJ2-7 and V is TRBV28; 11 bases are a match to TRBD1. CDR1 is MDHEN, CDR2 SYDVKM, per germline. The CDR3 length is 19 residues. CDR3 in amino acids: CASSSLGTGGSGLFYKQYF. The CDR3 region has the DNA TGTGCCAGCAGCTCCCTAGGGACAGGGGGGTCTGGGCTGTTCTACAAGCAGTACTTC.

This clonotype was found many times. V and J are TRBV6-1 and TRBJ1-2; possibly TRBD1 for D (6 bases). CDR3 size: 17 residues. The germline CDR1 and CDR2 sequences are MNHNS and SASEGT. V was trimmed by 7 bases and J by 1 base, leaving 22 bases between them. The CDR3 here is CASTEAMGGRFNYGYTF. The CDR3, as DNA: TGTGCCAGCACGGAGGCGATGGGGGGCCGGTTTAACTATGGCTACACCTTC.

This clonotype was seen many times. The chain joins TRBV15 to TRBJ1-3; no reliable D call. The germline V gene has CDR1 LNHNV and CDR2 YYDKDF (reference sequence). V dropped 3 bases and J dropped 6 bases, with 15 bases sitting between them. The CDR3 spans 15 residues. The CDR3 region is CATSRTGREENTIYF. The CDR3 DNA reads as TGTGCCACCAGCAGGACTGGGAGGGAGGAAAACACCATATATTTT.

This clonotype was observed many times. The chain is built from TRBV2 and TRBJ1-1, with unresolved D. Per the germline V gene, CDR1 is SNHLY and CDR2 is FYNNEI. The CDR3 is made up of 11 amino acids. The germline V and J ends were trimmed by 8 bases and 1 base, with 5 bases remaining between them. The CDR3 nucleotides read TGTGCCAGCCTTAGGAACACTGAAGCTTTCTTT. Encoded protein: CASLRNTEAFF.

This clonotype was counted ten times or more. The chain combines TRBV7-9 with TRBJ1-2; 7 bases agree with TRBD1. Looked up from germline, CDR1 is SEHNR and CDR2 is FQNEAQ (reference sequence). V dropped 2 bases and J dropped 6; count of bases not matched to a gene: 6. The CDR3 totals 14 residues. CDR3 protein: CASSLSDREDGYTF. The DNA for the CDR3 is TGTGCCAGCAGCTTATCTGACAGGGAAGATGGCTACACCTTC.

V is TRBV4-1 and J is TRBJ2-7; D unclear. The CDR3 is made up of 13 amino acids. Germline CDR1 and CDR2: MGHRA and YSYEKL. Trimming removed 0 bases from V and 9 bases from J, with 12 bases in between. Here the CDR3 DNA reads TGCGCCAGCAGCCAAGAGGGTATCGGCGGGCAGTACTTC. Translation gives CASSQEGIGGQYF.

In its sample, this clonotype was seen many times. CDR3 in DNA: TGTGCCAGCAGCGATAACCCCCTTCAGGGTAACGGGGAGCTGTTTTTT. Translating gives CASSDNPLQGNGELFF. The V and J genes are TRBV11-2 and TRBJ2-2; TRBD1 is a possible D gene (5 bases). Trimming removed 5 bases from V and 7 bases from J, with 20 bases in between. Per the germline V gene, CDR1 is SGHAT and CDR2 is FQNNGV. The CDR3 consists of 16 residues.